Reported below is one T cell receptor (beta chain). Its cognate antigen is unknown. This research-autopsy study prospectively enrolled adult allogeneic hematopoietic cell transplant recipients with steroid-refractory graft-versus-host disease. Generated by immunoSEQ multiplex PCR, the TCRdb table keeps only in-frame clones and is missing some. The sample yields around 2,800 clones, 60% to 80% seen once. The sample belongs to a study of tissue T cells after allogeneic stem cell transplantation. V lost 6 bases, J lost 1 base, and 3 bases stayed unmatched. This CDR3 is built from 13 residues. Germline CDR1 MDHEN, CDR2 SYDVKM. Study outcomes and limitations: Motif-based clustering found tissue-specific repertoire signatures shared across patients, though few clones were shared.

The starting material was ascending colon tissue, obtained at autopsy. This rearrangement joins TRBV28 to TRBJ2-7; 7 nucleotides agree with TRBD1. The source of this sequence is a male patient aged 60 or older with steroid-refractory graft-versus-host disease after an allogeneic stem cell transplant. The graft donor may have contributed some T cells. Here the CDR3 reads CASRTGQSYEQYF. In DNA, the CDR3 is TGTGCCAGCAGAACGGGACAGTCCTACGAGCAGTACTTC.